The 22 T cell receptor beta chains presented below share a single source sample, sequenced in a study of blood T cell repertoires in COVID-19. Using immunoSEQ multiplex PCR, the repertoire was profiled, and TCRdb retains in-frame clones only, with some absent. There are about 170,000 clones in the sample; about 83% occur only once, and 2.5% to 3% lies in the top ten. Sequenced sample: peripheral blood. The receptors stem from a woman older than 75 with COVID-19, enrolled during active disease.

The V and J genes are TRBV6-5 and TRBJ2-3, with TRBD2 matching over 7 bases. Germline V gene lookup returns CDR1 MNHEY and CDR2 SVGAGI. The CDR3 runs to 14 residues. V shed 8 bases, J shed 4 bases, and the junction held 9 bases outside the gene matches. DNA for the CDR3: TGTGCCAGCGAGGCCGCGGGAGCGGCAGATACGCAGTATTTT. Amino acids: CASEAAGAADTQYF.

The V call is TRBV2, the J call TRBJ2-5, with TRBD1 identical over 10 bases. The CDR3 contains 15 residues. Germline CDR1 is SNHLY and CDR2 is FYNNEI. Trimming took 7 bases from V and 4 from J; bases not matched to a gene: 9. The CDR3 loop is CASMRDRGGGETQYF. The DNA for the CDR3 is TGTGCCAGCATGAGGGACAGGGGAGGGGGAGAGACCCAGTACTTC.

The gene calls are TRBV5-1 and TRBJ1-2; the D gene is possibly TRBD1 (6 bases). V lost 4 bases to trimming and J lost 6 bases, with 19 bases between them. The CDR3 is 15 amino acids. Germline loops: CDR1 SGHRS, CDR2 YFSETQ. CDR3 coding DNA: TGCGCCAGCAGCAAAGACAGGAGCGATGTCAATGGCTACACCTTC. This translates into CASSKDRSDVNGYTF.

The V gene is TRBV5-4, the J gene TRBJ2-2; 11 bases agree with TRBD2. The CDR3 runs 16 residues. Germline-derived CDR1 and CDR2 are SGHNT and YYREEE (reference sequence). The J segment lost 5 bases and the V segment lost 1 base, leaving 4 bases of the junction unmatched. CDR3 DNA sequence: TGTGCCAGCAGCTTGTCTAGCGGGGGGAGGACCGGGGAGCTGTTTTTT. Protein product: CASSLSSGGRTGELFF.

The chain employs TRBV5-6 and TRBJ2-3; 10 positions agree with TRBD2. V was clipped by 2 bases and J by 8 bases; unmatched bases: 8. Per the germline V gene, CDR1 is SGHDT and CDR2 is YYEEEE. CDR3 size: 15 residues. The CDR3 DNA reads TGTGCCAGCAGCTTTCCCAGCGGGGGGGCAGGTACGCAGTATTTT. Residues: CASSFPSGGAGTQYF. The full variable domain, in which reference TRBV5-6 and TRBJ2-3 provide the parts outside the CDR3, is DAGVTQSPTHLIKTRGQQVTLRCSPKSGHDTVSWYQQALGQGPQFIFQYYEEEERQRGNFPDRFSGHQFPNYSSELNVNALLLGDSALYLCASSFPSGGAGTQYFGPGTRLTVL.

This chain joins TRBV11-2 and TRBJ2-7, with 10 bases lining up with TRBD1. The junction had 10 bases not matched to a gene; V was cut back by 5 bases and J by 6 bases. The CDR3 has 15 residues. Germline lookup yields CDR1 SGHAT and CDR2 FQNNGV. The CDR3 DNA follows: TGTGCCAGCAGCCCCACCGGGACAGGGGACATCGAGCAGTACTTC. Translation: CASSPTGTGDIEQYF.

The CDR3, as DNA: TGTGCCAGCAGTCCCCGGGACATCCGGCCCCAGCATTTT. Protein sequence: CASSPRDIRPQHF. The chain has TRBV6-5 and TRBJ1-5; the D gene is possibly TRBD1 (6 bases). The CDR3 extends over 13 amino acids. The V gene's germline CDR1 is MNHEY and CDR2 SVGAGI. Trimming left V 5 bases short and J 9 bases short, with 14 bases between.

The chain employs TRBV13 and TRBJ1-2, with D possibly being TRBD1 (6 bases). Germline values: CDR1 PRHDT, CDR2 FYEKMQ (reference sequence). This CDR3 has 16 residues. Trimming took 3 bases from V and 7 from J, leaving 21 bases between them. The CDR3 nucleotides are TGTGCCAGCAGCTTTCCTTCGGGGGGCGTAGTAGGTGGCTACACCTTC. Translation: CASSFPSGGVVGGYTF.

This sequence joins TRBV5-1 and TRBJ2-7; no firm D call. Germline V gene lookup returns CDR1 SGHRS and CDR2 YFSETQ. V was cut by 4 bases and J by 4 bases, with 9 bases left in between. CDR3 length: 12 residues. The CDR3 spells CASSPARYEQYF. CDR3 coding DNA: TGCGCCAGCAGCCCCGCTAGGTACGAGCAGTACTTC.

This clone was counted a few times. This sequence joins TRBV20-1 and TRBJ1-1; D possibly corresponds to TRBD1 (6 bases). Germline CDR1 and CDR2: DFQATT and SNEGSKA (reference sequence). The CDR3 totals 11 residues. Between the trimmed V and J ends, which lost 7 bases and 1 base, there was a span of 7 bases. The CDR3 loop is CSGTENTEAFF. CDR3 nucleotide sequence: TGCAGTGGGACAGAGAACACTGAAGCTTTCTTT.

CDR3 DNA: TGTGCCACCAGTGATTCGGGACTAAAGTTCTTC. Translated, it gives CATSDSGLKFF. The V and J genes are TRBV24-1 and TRBJ2-1; 7 bases map to TRBD2. Germline values: CDR1 KGHDR, CDR2 SFDVKD. The trim removed 2 bases at V and 14 bases at J, leaving 2 bases unmatched. The CDR3 consists of 11 residues.

The chain links TRBV7-9 to TRBJ2-5, with TRBD2 as a possible D gene (6 bases). Germline values: CDR1 SEHNR, CDR2 FQNEAQ (reference sequence). V was pared by 7 bases and J by 3 bases, with 15 bases between. CDR3 length: 14 residues. The CDR3 sequence is CASNPPGGEETQYF. In DNA, the CDR3 is TGTGCCAGCAACCCCCCGGGCGGGGAAGAGACCCAGTACTTC. Complete variable domain (other parts from reference TRBV7-9 and TRBJ2-5): DTGVSQNPRHKITKRGQNVTFRCDPISEHNRLYWYRQTLGQGPEFLTYFQNEAQLEKSRLLSDRFSAERPKGSFSTLEIQRTEQGDSAMYLCASNPPGGEETQYFGPGTRLLVL.

The sample holds one count of this clone. This sequence joins TRBV2 and TRBJ1-1; D might be TRBD1 (6 bases). Trimming removed 7 bases at V and 4 bases at J, with 10 bases between. Germline V gene lookup returns CDR1 SNHLY and CDR2 FYNNEI. This CDR3 contains 12 residues. The CDR3 sequence: CASTTGFTEAFF. The CDR3 bases are TGTGCCAGCACTACAGGGTTCACTGAAGCTTTCTTT.

The V call is TRBV25-1, the J call TRBJ1-1; D may be TRBD1 (5 bases). The CDR3 consists of 13 residues. CDR1 is MGHDK and CDR2 is SYGVNS in the germline V gene. V lost 5 bases and J 0 bases, leaving 7 bases between the germline ends. Here the CDR3 DNA reads TGTGCCAGCAGTCGGACACTGAACACTGAAGCTTTCTTT. Its protein is CASSRTLNTEAFF.

This clone was seen just once. V gene TRBV5-1 combines with J gene TRBJ1-3; 7 bases match TRBD1. CDR1 SGHRS and CDR2 YFSETQ come from the germline V gene. Trimming took 1 base from V and 1 from J; bases not matched to a gene: 5. The CDR3 runs 16 residues. The DNA for the CDR3 is TGCGCCAGCAGCTTGAGCCCAGGGGGTTCTGGAAACACCATATATTTT. It codes for CASSLSPGGSGNTIYF.

The genes are TRBV5-5 and TRBJ1-3, with 7 bases lining up with TRBD1. Germline lookup yields CDR1 SGHKS and CDR2 YYEKEE (reference sequence). The V segment lost 4 bases and the J segment 2 bases; nucleotides outside the gene matches: 9. This CDR3 contains 16 residues. CDR3 in DNA: TGTGCCAGCAGCCCATGGACAGGCTACGCTGGAAACACCATATATTTT. Translated, it gives CASSPWTGYAGNTIYF.

The chain carries TRBV10-3 and TRBJ2-1; TRBD2 aligns across 8 bases. Germline CDR1 and CDR2: ENHRY and SYGVKD. V trimming: 4 bases; J trimming: 8 bases; junction bases outside the gene matches: 7. The CDR3 extends over 14 amino acids. In DNA, the CDR3 is TGTGCCATCAGTGCCCGAAGCGGGAGCCATGAGCAGTTCTTC. Its translation: CAISARSGSHEQFF.

This clone has a handful of counts. The chain joins TRBV7-2 to TRBJ2-7; no clear D gene. Trimming took off 1 base at V and 0 bases at J, with 7 bases between the two ends. CDR1 and CDR2 from the germline V gene are SGHTA and FQGNSA. The CDR3 sequence is 14 residues long. The CDR3 protein is CASSLVSSSYEQYF. The CDR3 nucleotides read TGTGCCAGCAGCTTAGTGTCTAGCTCCTACGAGCAGTACTTC.

The gene calls are TRBV6-5 and TRBJ2-7; 8 positions match TRBD2. Germline trimming cut 6 bases from V and 1 base from J; bases unmatched to any gene: 5. Germline V gives CDR1 MNHEY, CDR2 SVGAGI. The CDR3 totals 14 residues. CDR3 in DNA: TGTGCCAGCAGACAGGGCGGGAGGTCCTACGAGCAGTACTTC. It is translated as CASRQGGRSYEQYF.

The chain carries TRBV25-1 and TRBJ1-6; 9 bases are a match to TRBD1. V was pared by 4 bases and J by 6 bases, with 1 base of the junction left unmatched. The V gene's germline CDR1 is MGHDK and CDR2 SYGVNS. CDR3 length equals 14 residues. In nucleotides, the CDR3 is TGTGCCAGCAGTGCGACAGGGGGTAATTCACCCCTCCACTTT. As protein: CASSATGGNSPLHF.

V usage is TRBV29-1 and J usage is TRBJ2-7; TRBD1 matches 8 bases. The length of the CDR3 is 14 residues. Germline V gives CDR1 SQVTM, CDR2 ANQGSEA. The ends lost 6 bases at V and 0 bases at J; junction bases unmatched: 7. CDR3 in amino acids: CSVKQDRVSYEQYF. The CDR3 nucleotides read TGCAGCGTGAAGCAGGACAGGGTCTCCTACGAGCAGTACTTC.

This clone has more than one count but fewer than ten. This chain joins TRBV6-6 and TRBJ2-7; no firm D call. CDR3 size: 16 residues. The V gene's germline CDR1 is MNHNY and CDR2 SVGAGI (reference sequence). Trimming shortened V by 6 bases and J by 1 base, and 19 bases separated the two germline ends. CDR3 protein: CASSPPIPPVSYEQYF. CDR3 in DNA: TGTGCCAGCAGCCCCCCTATCCCTCCTGTATCCTACGAGCAGTACTTC.